Following are 5 T cell receptor beta chains from one sample sequenced in a study of beta chain features in type 1 diabetes (dated by TCRdb to 2016 to 2019). Libraries were constructed by the immunoSEQ multiplex PCR assay. All of the isolated RNA was reverse transcribed with the High Capacity cDNA Reverse Transcription Kit, so expressed TCRB transcripts were sequenced. The source is immuneACCESS, and TCRdb retained only in-frame sequences with V and J called. Part of the clones is not carried over; for the studies checked, unresolved V genes explain less than half of this, and the remainder is unexplained. This sample holds roughly 140,000 clones; around 10% were observed only once. The top ten hold approximately 2% of the sample. The specimen was central memory CD4+ T cells from blood. The receptors were sampled from a man younger than 35 in good health.

This clone was recorded a few times. The chain has TRBV27 and TRBJ2-1, with TRBD2 matching over 9 bases. This CDR3 has 18 residues. The trim removed 2 bases at V and 3 bases at J, leaving 11 bases unmatched. CDR1 MNHEY and CDR2 SMNVEV come from the germline V gene (reference sequence). CDR3 in DNA: TGTGCCAGCAGTTTAGAGGTGGCGGGAGGGGCCAGCTACAATGAGCAGTTCTTC. Amino acids: CASSLEVAGGASYNEQFF.

On this clone: One junction end does not reproduce the germline sequence, and a read error may be involved. The chain employs TRBV20-1 and TRBJ1-2, with a tentative D call TRBD1 (6 bases). Germline V gene sequence: CDR1 DFQATT, CDR2 SNEGSKA (reference sequence). The CDR3 has 9 amino acids. The CDR3: CSAQTGVSF. CDR3 sequence (DNA): TGCAGTGCCCAGACAGGTGTCTCCTTC.

This clone was observed a handful of times. The chain carries TRBV7-9 and TRBJ1-2; TRBD1 matches 7 bases. Unmatched junction bases numbered 10, after V lost 7 bases and J lost 8 bases. The V gene's germline CDR1 is SEHNR and CDR2 FQNEAQ (reference sequence). This CDR3 contains 13 residues. Here the CDR3 DNA reads TGTGCCAGCACCCCTCGACAGGGAGAAGGCTACACCTTC. This codes for CASTPRQGEGYTF.

The chain combines TRBV15 with TRBJ2-1, with TRBD1 matching over 9 bases. Germline CDR1 LNHNV, CDR2 YYDKDF (reference sequence). The CDR3 totals 15 residues. V lost 3 bases, J lost 4 bases, and 4 bases stayed unmatched. CDR3 region: CATSRGQGLYNEQFF. For the CDR3, the DNA is TGTGCCACCAGCAGGGGACAGGGTTTGTACAATGAGCAGTTCTTC.

This clone was counted a few times. The V and J genes are TRBV7-9 and TRBJ2-3; 8 nucleotides line up with TRBD1. In germline, CDR1 is SEHNR, CDR2 FQNEAQ (reference sequence). This CDR3 has 15 residues. Trimming took 7 bases from V and 4 from J; bases not matched to a gene: 10. CDR3 DNA sequence: TGTGCCAGCACCTCGAACAGGGGGAGTGCAGATACGCAGTATTTT. This sequence encodes CASTSNRGSADTQYF.